The 23 T cell receptor beta chains presented below share a single source sample, sequenced in a study of blood T cells in healthy people across ages. The use of a sample-barcoded 5' primer and a J-beta primer mix characterized a second PCR of roughly 7 to 12 cycles. TCRdb reprocessed the 5' RACE reads with MiXCR, giving one entry per CDR3 protein. The sample includes approximately 780,000 distinct CDR3 sequences, under 30% of them seen just once. These data were likewise used in another study, on T cells of mothers and their children.

The sample comprised blood. These receptors originate from a boy under 18 in good health.

This clonotype has a handful of counts. The chain has TRBV3-1 and TRBJ2-5, with 13 positions matching TRBD2. The J call may be wrong; the DNA end is better matched by TRBJ2-1. Germline assignment: CDR1 LGHDT and CDR2 YNNKEL (reference sequence). The CDR3 has 16 amino acids. The CDR3 nucleotides read TGTGCCAGCAGCCCAAGAGCACTAGCGGGGGGGAATGAGCAGTTCTTC. This codes for CASSPRALAGGNEQFF.

This clonotype was seen a handful of times. This rearrangement joins TRBV4-1 to TRBJ2-1; TRBD2 is a possible D gene (6 bases). CDR1 and CDR2 from the germline V gene are MGHRA and YSYEKL. With 4 bases removed from V and 5 bases from J, the gap between germline ends came to 12 bases. This CDR3 region has 14 residues. CDR3 loop: CASSLTSSHNEQFF. In DNA form, the CDR3 reads TGCGCCAGCAGCCTGACTAGTTCCCACAATGAGCAGTTCTTC.

This clonotype was detected only a few times. One end of the junction is discordant with germline, which a read error may explain. V gene TRBV7-9 combines with J gene TRBJ1-2; D not certain. The CDR3 runs 11 residues. Germline V gene data show CDR1 as SEHNR and CDR2 as FQNEAQ (reference sequence). In DNA form, the CDR3 reads TGTGTCAGCAGCGCCAACTATGGCTACACCTTC. Translating gives CVSSANYGYTF. Together with reference TRBV7-9 and TRBJ1-2, the CDR3 gives the full variable domain: DTGVSQNPRHKITKRGQNVTFRCDPISEHNRLYWYRQTLGQGPEFLTYFQNEAQLEKSRLLSDRFSAERPKGSFSTLEIQRTEQGDSAMYLCVSSANYGYTFGSGTRLTVV.

This clonotype was seen only a few times. The rearrangement links TRBV5-4 to TRBJ2-6; 9 bases align to TRBD1. V was pared by 1 base and J by 0 bases, with 2 bases of the junction left unmatched. The CDR3 spans 17 residues. Germline assignment: CDR1 SGHNT and CDR2 YYREEE (reference sequence). The CDR3 region is CASSLNRGLSGANVLTF. CDR3 DNA sequence: TGTGCCAGCAGCTTGAACAGGGGGCTCTCTGGGGCCAACGTCCTGACTTTC.

This chain uses TRBV12-3 or TRBV12-4 with TRBJ2-7, with D possibly TRBD1 on 7 matching bases. V was pared by 8 bases and J by 2 bases, with 13 bases between. This CDR3 is 13 amino acids long. CDR3 residues: CASGGTVAYEQYF. CDR3 bases: TGTGCCAGCGGGGGGACAGTCGCCTACGAGCAGTACTTC.

Only a few counts were recorded for this clonotype. The DNA of the CDR3 is TGTGCCAGCGGGCCGGGTCGGCAGGATGAAAAACTGTTTTTT. Protein: CASGPGRQDEKLFF. This rearrangement joins TRBV6-6 to TRBJ1-4; D is ambiguous. Trimming took 8 bases from V and 6 from J, leaving 16 bases between them. Germline values: CDR1 MNHNY, CDR2 SVGAGI (reference sequence). The CDR3 is 14 amino acids.

This clonotype occurred many times. The V gene is TRBV6-6, the J gene TRBJ1-4; 7 nucleotides match TRBD1. The V and J ends lost 6 bases and 7 bases, in that order; junction bases with no gene match: 2. This CDR3 has 12 residues. Germline loops: CDR1 MNHNY, CDR2 SVGAGI (reference sequence). CDR3 sequence reads: CASRQGGEKLFF. The CDR3 DNA reads TGTGCCAGCAGGCAGGGGGGTGAAAAACTGTTTTTT.

This clonotype was detected a few times. V gene TRBV27 combines with J gene TRBJ2-5; D ambiguous. The J call is in doubt because the DNA end fits TRBJ2-7 better. CDR1 is MNHEY and CDR2 is SMNVEV in the germline V gene (reference sequence). The CDR3 contains 13 residues. CDR3 bases: TGTGCCAGCAAAACAGAAAGTACCTACGAGCAGTACTTC. Translation gives CASKTESTYEQYF.

As for this clonotype: The junction and the germline gene differ at one end; a read error may be behind it. The chain carries TRBV5-1 and TRBJ2-5, with 7 nucleotides matching TRBD1. CDR3 length: 14 amino acids. Germline V lookup: CDR1 SGHRS, CDR2 YFSETQ. The CDR3 here is CASSPKGQQGTQYF. The CDR3 DNA reads as TGCGCCAGCAGCCCCAAGGGACAGCAAGGGACCCAGTACTTC.

There are a few counts of this clonotype. This chain uses TRBV27 with TRBJ1-6; TRBD1 aligns across 7 bases. The germline gives CDR1 MNHEY, CDR2 SMNVEV (reference sequence). J gave up 9 bases and V 4 bases, and 9 bases lay outside the gene matches. The CDR3 contains 15 residues. In nucleotides, the CDR3 is TGTGCCAGCAGTTCCCAAGGGGGCCCTCTTTCACCCCTCCACTTT. This encodes CASSSQGGPLSPLHF.

The rearrangement joins TRBV5-1 to TRBJ2-5; 15 bases are a match to TRBD2. CDR1 SGHRS and CDR2 YFSETQ come from the germline V gene. The CDR3 sequence is 18 residues long. The ends lost 0 bases at V and 5 bases at J; junction bases unmatched: 8. This chain's CDR3 is CASSLASGLAGGLETQYF. In nucleotides, the CDR3 is TGCGCCAGCAGCTTGGCCTCGGGACTAGCGGGGGGATTGGAGACCCAGTACTTC.

This chain joins TRBV5-1 and TRBJ1-2, with 10 bases matching TRBD1. The germline V gene encodes CDR1 SGHRS and CDR2 YFSETQ. The CDR3 length is 13 residues. V dropped 4 bases and J dropped 10; count of bases not matched to a gene: 7. CDR3 protein: CASSLGTGADYTF. CDR3 nucleotides: TGCGCCAGCAGCCTAGGGACAGGGGCGGACTACACCTTC.

In its sample, this clonotype was seen a few times. The rearrangement joins TRBV7-3 to TRBJ2-6; 12 bases are shared with TRBD1. This CDR3 contains 19 residues. The V gene end was trimmed by 4 bases and the J gene end by 3 bases; junction bases not matched to a gene: 10. Germline lookup yields CDR1 SGHTA and CDR2 FQGTGA. The CDR3 coding sequence is TGTGCCAGCAGCTCGGGACAGGGGGCGGCTTGGGATGGGGCCAACGTCCTGACTTTC. Protein: CASSSGQGAAWDGANVLTF.

Details on this clonotype: Its ends do not fully match the called genes, so a read error is possible. The chain links TRBV4-3 to TRBJ1-2; TRBD1 might be the D (6 bases). Per germline, CDR1 LGHNA and CDR2 YSLEER. The CDR3 consists of 14 residues. The CDR3 coding sequence is TGCGCCAGCAGCCAACTACAGGGTAACTATGGCCACACCTTC. It specifies CASSQLQGNYGHTF.

This clonotype was counted at least ten times. The chain is built from TRBV2 and TRBJ2-7, with 8 bases that match TRBD2. In germline, CDR1 is SNHLY, CDR2 FYNNEI. Trimming at V came to 5 bases and at J to 5 bases, leaving 2 bases not matched to a gene. This CDR3 is built from 12 residues. This chain's CDR3 is CASSPGGDEQYF. CDR3 DNA: TGTGCCAGCAGTCCGGGGGGGGACGAGCAGTACTTC.

This clonotype turned up a few times. The chain uses TRBV24-1 and TRBJ2-3, with 8 bases that match TRBD2. Germline CDR1 reads KGHDR; CDR2 reads SFDVKD. The CDR3 runs to 15 residues. With V trimmed by 4 bases and J by 1 base, 3 bases remained unmatched. The CDR3 region is CATSDSGGGTDTQYF. As DNA, the CDR3 is TGTGCCACCAGTGACTCCGGGGGGGGCACAGATACGCAGTATTTT.

The CDR3 nucleotides read TGCAGTGCCCGACGGGGGGCGTATGAAAAACTGTTTTTT. Protein sequence: CSARRGAYEKLFF. The chain joins TRBV20-1 to TRBJ1-4; TRBD1 is a possible D gene (6 bases). The CDR3 spans 13 residues. V gave up 6 bases and J gave up 6 bases, with 14 bases separating them. CDR1 and CDR2 from the germline V gene are DFQATT and SNEGSKA (reference sequence).

In this sample, this clonotype turned up a few times. V gene TRBV29-1 combines with J gene TRBJ2-5; D tentatively reads TRBD1 or TRBD2 (6 bases each). The CDR3 spans 13 residues. CDR1 and CDR2 (germline): SQVTM, ANQGSEA. V lost 8 bases and J 1 base, leaving 14 bases between the germline ends. CDR3 coding DNA: TGCAGCACTGTGGGGGGCCCCCAAGAGACCCAGTACTTC. Protein: CSTVGGPQETQYF.

This clonotype was counted a few times. V and J are TRBV11-2 and TRBJ1-1; D uncertain. Germline loops: CDR1 SGHAT, CDR2 FQNNGV. Deletions cut 5 bases from V and 1 base from J, with 11 bases between. This CDR3 is built from 14 residues. This CDR3 reads CASSIRAGNTEAFF. CDR3 sequence (DNA): TGTGCCAGCAGCATCCGGGCCGGGAACACTGAAGCTTTCTTT.

The chain recombines TRBV7-3 with TRBJ2-7; TRBD1 is a possible D gene (5 bases). The J call is uncertain, as TRBJ2-1 better fits the DNA end. There are 14 residues in the CDR3. Germline V gives CDR1 SGHTA, CDR2 FQGTGA. This CDR3 is CASSLTAGYNEQFF. The CDR3 nucleotides read TGTGCCAGCAGCTTAACTGCAGGGTACAATGAGCAGTTCTTC.

The CDR3: CASSRGGLYEQYF. The CDR3 DNA follows: TGTGCCAGCAGCCGCGGGGGGCTATACGAGCAGTACTTC. This sequence joins TRBV3-1 and TRBJ2-7, with TRBD2 matching 8 bases. Germline V gene sequence: CDR1 LGHDT, CDR2 YNNKEL (reference sequence). Unmatched junction bases numbered 3, after V lost 4 bases and J lost 4 bases. CDR3 length: 13 amino acids.

The genes are TRBV10-3 and TRBJ1-1; a weak D match, TRBD1 (5 bases). CDR1 is ENHRY and CDR2 is SYGVKD in the germline V gene. Trimming removed 3 bases from V and 0 bases from J, with 14 bases in between. The length of the CDR3 is 16 residues. The CDR3 reads CAISDFGKTVNTEAFF. The CDR3 DNA reads as TGTGCCATCAGTGACTTTGGCAAGACAGTGAACACTGAAGCTTTCTTT.

This sequence joins TRBV12-3 or TRBV12-4 and TRBJ2-5; 9 positions match TRBD2. V lost 7 bases and J lost 14; bases outside the gene matches: 20. The CDR3 length is 15 residues. CDR3 coding DNA: TGTGCCAGCAAACCGGGGGGACTAGCCCAAGATCTGTTTTACTTC. Its protein is CASKPGGLAQDLFYF.